The sample holds a few counts of the clone carrying this TCR beta chain. Its specificity is not known. The sample belongs to a study of early T cells in non-severe SARS-CoV-2 infection. As for the study in general: Sequencing targeted bulk RNA from unsorted whole blood, leaving chains unpaired. Study-wide findings and caveats: Anti-spike CD8 specificities were favored by VDJdb matching, whose results missed private and CD4 specificities.

The CDR3 length is 15 residues. Germline V gives CDR1 MDHEN, CDR2 SYDVKM. V was clipped by 3 bases and J by 4 bases, with 12 bases between them. In the library, individual cDNA molecules carried attached unique molecular identifiers. TCRdb independently ran MiXCR on the 5' RACE reads; one entry per CDR3 protein. The repertoire holds approximately 62,000 distinct CDR3 sequences, with around 12% as singletons. The chain recombines TRBV28 with TRBJ1-4, with D hard to call. The receptor comes from an adult who was a healthcare worker with PCR-confirmed SARS-CoV-2 infection or an uninfected control (not recorded which). The sample taken for sequencing was whole blood. The CDR3 loop reads CASSFLSGFNEKLFF. In DNA, the CDR3 is TGTGCCAGCAGTTTTTTGTCGGGGTTTAATGAAAAACTGTTTTTT. Variable domain in full (rest from reference TRBV28 and TRBJ1-4): DVKVTQSSRYLVKRTGEKVFLECVQDMDHENMFWYRQDPGLGLRLIYFSYDVKMKEKGDIPEGYSVSREKKERFSLILESASTNQTSMYLCASSFLSGFNEKLFFGSGTQLSVL.